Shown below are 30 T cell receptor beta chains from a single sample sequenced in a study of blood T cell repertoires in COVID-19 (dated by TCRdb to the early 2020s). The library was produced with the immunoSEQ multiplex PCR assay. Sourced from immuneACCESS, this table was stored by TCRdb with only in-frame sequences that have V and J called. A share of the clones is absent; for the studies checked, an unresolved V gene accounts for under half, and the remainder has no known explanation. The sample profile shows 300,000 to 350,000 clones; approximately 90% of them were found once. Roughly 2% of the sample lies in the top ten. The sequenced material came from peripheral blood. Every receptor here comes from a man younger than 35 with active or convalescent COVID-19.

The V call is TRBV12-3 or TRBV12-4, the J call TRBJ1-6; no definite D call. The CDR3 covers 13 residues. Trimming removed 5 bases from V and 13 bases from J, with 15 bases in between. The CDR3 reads CASSVKRVHPLHF. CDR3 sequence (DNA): TGTGCCAGCAGTGTAAAGCGGGTACACCCCCTCCACTTT.

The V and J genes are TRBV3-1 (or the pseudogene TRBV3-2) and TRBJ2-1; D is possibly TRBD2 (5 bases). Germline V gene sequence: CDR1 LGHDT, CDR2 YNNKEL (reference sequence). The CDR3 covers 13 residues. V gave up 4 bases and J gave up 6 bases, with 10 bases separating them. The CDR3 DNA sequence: TGTGCCAGCAGCCCGCTAGCTACCAATGAGCAGTTCTTC. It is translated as CASSPLATNEQFF.

The CDR3 protein is CASSQDRRTATEAFF. CDR3 bases: TGTGCCAGCAGCCAAGATAGGAGGACTGCCACTGAAGCTTTCTTT. The chain recombines TRBV4-2 with TRBJ1-1; D uncertain. The CDR3 is 15 residues long. Germline values: CDR1 LGHNA, CDR2 YNFKEQ. With 0 bases removed from V and 4 bases from J, the gap between germline ends came to 12 bases.

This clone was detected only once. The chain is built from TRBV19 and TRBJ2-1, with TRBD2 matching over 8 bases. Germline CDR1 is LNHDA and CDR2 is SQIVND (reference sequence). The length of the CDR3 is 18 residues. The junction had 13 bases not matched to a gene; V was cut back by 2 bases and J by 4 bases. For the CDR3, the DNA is TGTGCCAGTAGTATAATGTACGGGGGGGGCGGACCTTACAATGAGCAGTTCTTC. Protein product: CASSIMYGGGGPYNEQFF.

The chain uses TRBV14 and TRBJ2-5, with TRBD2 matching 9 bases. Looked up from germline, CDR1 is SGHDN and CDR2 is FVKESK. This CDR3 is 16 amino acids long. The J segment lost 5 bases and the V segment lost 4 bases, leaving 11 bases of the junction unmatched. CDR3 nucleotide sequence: TGTGCCAGCAGCCCCCTCGGAGCGGGGGGCTTGGAGACCCAGTACTTC. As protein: CASSPLGAGGLETQYF.

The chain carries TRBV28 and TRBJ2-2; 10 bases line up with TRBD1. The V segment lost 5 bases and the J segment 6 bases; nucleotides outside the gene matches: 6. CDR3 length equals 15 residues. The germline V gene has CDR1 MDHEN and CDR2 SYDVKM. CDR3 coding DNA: TGTGCCAGCAGTCAGACAGGGGGCAGGGCCGGGGAGCTGTTTTTT. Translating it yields CASSQTGGRAGELFF.

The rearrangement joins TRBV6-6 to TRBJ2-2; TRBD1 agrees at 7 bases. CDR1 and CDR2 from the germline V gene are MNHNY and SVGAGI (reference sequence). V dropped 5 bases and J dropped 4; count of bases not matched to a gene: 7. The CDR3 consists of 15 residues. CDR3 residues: CASSPTTGVTGELFF. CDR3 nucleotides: TGTGCCAGCAGTCCAACAACAGGGGTCACCGGGGAGCTGTTTTTT.

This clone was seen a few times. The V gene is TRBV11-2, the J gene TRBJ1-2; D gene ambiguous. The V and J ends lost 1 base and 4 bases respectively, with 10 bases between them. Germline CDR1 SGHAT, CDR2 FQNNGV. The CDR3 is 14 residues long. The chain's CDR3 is CASSLVSGIYGYTF. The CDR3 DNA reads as TGTGCCAGCAGCTTAGTCAGCGGGATCTATGGCTACACCTTC. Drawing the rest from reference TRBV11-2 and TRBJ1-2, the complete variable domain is EAGVAQSPRYKIIEKRQSVAFWCNPISGHATLYWYQQILGQGPKLLIQFQNNGVVDDSQLPKDRFSAERLKGVDSTLKIQPAKLEDSAVYLCASSLVSGIYGYTFGSGTRLTVV.

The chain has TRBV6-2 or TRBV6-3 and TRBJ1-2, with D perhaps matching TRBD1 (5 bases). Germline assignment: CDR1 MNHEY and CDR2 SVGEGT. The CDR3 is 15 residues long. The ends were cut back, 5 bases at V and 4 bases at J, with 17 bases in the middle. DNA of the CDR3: TGTGCCAGCAGTCGACCTTCGGGGGTTGCCTATGGCTACACCTTC. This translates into CASSRPSGVAYGYTF.

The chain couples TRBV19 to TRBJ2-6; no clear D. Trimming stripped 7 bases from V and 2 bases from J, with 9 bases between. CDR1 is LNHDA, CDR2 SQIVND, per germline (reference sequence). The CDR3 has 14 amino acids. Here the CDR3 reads CASTPVAGANVLTF. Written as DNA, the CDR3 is TGTGCCAGTACCCCGGTAGCTGGGGCCAACGTCCTGACTTTC.

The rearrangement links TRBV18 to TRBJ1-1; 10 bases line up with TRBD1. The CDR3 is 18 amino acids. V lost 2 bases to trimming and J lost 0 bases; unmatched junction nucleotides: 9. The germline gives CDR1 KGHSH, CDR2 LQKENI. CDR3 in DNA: TGTGCCAGCTCACCAACGACAGGGGGCTTAAGGGTGAACACTGAAGCTTTCTTT. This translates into CASSPTTGGLRVNTEAFF.

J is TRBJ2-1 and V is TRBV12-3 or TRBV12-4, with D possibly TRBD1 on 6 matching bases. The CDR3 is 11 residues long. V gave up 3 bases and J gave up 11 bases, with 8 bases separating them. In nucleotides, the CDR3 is TGTGCCAGCAGTTTTCGGGACAAGCAGTTCTTC. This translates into CASSFRDKQFF.

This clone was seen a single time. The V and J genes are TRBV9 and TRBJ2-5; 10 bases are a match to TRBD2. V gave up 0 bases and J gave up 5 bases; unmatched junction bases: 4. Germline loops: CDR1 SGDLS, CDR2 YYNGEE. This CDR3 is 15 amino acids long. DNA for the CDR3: TGTGCCAGCAGCGTAGTTAGCGGGGGGCCGGAGACCCAGTACTTC. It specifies CASSVVSGGPETQYF.

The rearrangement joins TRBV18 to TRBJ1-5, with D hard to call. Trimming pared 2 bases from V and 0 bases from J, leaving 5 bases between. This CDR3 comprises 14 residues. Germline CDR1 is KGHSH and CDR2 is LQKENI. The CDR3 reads CASSPTVSNQPQHF. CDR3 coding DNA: TGTGCCAGCTCACCAACGGTTAGCAATCAGCCCCAGCATTTT.

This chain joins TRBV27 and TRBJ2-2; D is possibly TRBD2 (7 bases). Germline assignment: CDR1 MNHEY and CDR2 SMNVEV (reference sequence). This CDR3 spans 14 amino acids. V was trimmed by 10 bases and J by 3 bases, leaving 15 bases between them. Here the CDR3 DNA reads TGTGCCACCGGGCGGGGGCCCGACACCGGGGAGCTGTTTTTT. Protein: CATGRGPDTGELFF.

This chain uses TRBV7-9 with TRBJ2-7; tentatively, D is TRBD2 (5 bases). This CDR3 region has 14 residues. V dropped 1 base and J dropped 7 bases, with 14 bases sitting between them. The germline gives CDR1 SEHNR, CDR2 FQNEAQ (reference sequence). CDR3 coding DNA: TGTGCCAGCAGCTTAGATGCCGGGGTCGGAGAGCAGTACTTC. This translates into CASSLDAGVGEQYF.

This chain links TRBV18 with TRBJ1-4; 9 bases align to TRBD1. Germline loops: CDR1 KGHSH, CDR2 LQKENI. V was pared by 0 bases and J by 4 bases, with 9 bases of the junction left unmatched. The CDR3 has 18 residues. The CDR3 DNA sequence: TGTGCCAGCTCACCACCGGGACAGGGTAGGGCGAATAATGAAAAACTGTTTTTT. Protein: CASSPPGQGRANNEKLFF.

The CDR3, as DNA: TGTGCCAGCAGCCAAGCCGGGATTTACAATGAGCAGTTCTTC. It specifies CASSQAGIYNEQFF. V usage is TRBV7-3 and J usage is TRBJ2-1, with a possible D match to TRBD2 (5 bases). The CDR3 is 14 amino acids. Germline V gene data show CDR1 as SGHTA and CDR2 as FQGTGA. Trimming shortened V by 5 bases and J by 4 bases, and 12 bases separated the two germline ends.

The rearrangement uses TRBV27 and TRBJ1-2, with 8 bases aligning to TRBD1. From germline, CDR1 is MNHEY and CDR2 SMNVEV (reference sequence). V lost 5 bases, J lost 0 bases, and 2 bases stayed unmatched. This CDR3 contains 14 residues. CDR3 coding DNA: TGTGCCAGCAGTCCGACAGGGGCTAACTATGGCTACACCTTC. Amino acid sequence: CASSPTGANYGYTF.

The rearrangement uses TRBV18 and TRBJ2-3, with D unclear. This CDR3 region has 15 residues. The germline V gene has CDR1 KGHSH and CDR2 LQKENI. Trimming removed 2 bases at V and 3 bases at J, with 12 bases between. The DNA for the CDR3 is TGTGCCAGCTCACCATCCCTGGCAACGACAGATACGCAGTATTTT. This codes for CASSPSLATTDTQYF. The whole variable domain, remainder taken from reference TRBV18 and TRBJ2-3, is NAGVMQNPRHLVRRRGQEARLRCSPMKGHSHVYWYRQLPEEGLKFMVYLQKENIIDESGMPKERFSAEFPKEGPSILRIQQVVRGDSAAYFCASSPSLATTDTQYFGPGTRLTVL.

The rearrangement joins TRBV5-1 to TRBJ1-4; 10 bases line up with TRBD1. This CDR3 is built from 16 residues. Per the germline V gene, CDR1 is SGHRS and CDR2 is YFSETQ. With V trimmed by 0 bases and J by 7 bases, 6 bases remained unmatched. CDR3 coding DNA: TGCGCCAGCAGCTTGGGACAGGGGGCAGTAGGTGAAAAACTGTTTTTT. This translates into CASSLGQGAVGEKLFF.

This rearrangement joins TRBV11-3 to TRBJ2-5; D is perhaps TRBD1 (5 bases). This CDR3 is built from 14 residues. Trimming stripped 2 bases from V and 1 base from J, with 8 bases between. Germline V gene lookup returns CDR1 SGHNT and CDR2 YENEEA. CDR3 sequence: CASSLRGSQETQYF. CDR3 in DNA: TGTGCCAGCAGCTTAAGGGGCAGCCAAGAGACCCAGTACTTC.

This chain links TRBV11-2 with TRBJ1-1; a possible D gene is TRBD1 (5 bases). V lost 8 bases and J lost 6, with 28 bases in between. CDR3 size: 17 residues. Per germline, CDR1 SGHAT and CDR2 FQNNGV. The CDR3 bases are TGTGCCAGCTCAACCCTGGGGGGGGATCCCTTTCTGGCTGAAGCTTTCTTT. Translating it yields CASSTLGGDPFLAEAFF.

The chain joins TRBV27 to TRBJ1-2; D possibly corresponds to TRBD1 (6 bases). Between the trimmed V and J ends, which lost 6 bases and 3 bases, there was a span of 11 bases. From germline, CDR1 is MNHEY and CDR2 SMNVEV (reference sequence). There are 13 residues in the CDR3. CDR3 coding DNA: TGTGCCAGCAGGGAAGGGGGTGACTATGGCTACACCTTC. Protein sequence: CASREGGDYGYTF.

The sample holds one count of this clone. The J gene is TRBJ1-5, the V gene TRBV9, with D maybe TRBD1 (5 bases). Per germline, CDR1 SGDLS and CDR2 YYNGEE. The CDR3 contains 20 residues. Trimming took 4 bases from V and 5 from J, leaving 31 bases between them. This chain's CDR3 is CASSPEKYIRAVVGYQPQHF. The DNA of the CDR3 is TGTGCCAGCAGCCCTGAAAAGTATATCAGGGCAGTAGTAGGGTATCAGCCCCAGCATTTT.

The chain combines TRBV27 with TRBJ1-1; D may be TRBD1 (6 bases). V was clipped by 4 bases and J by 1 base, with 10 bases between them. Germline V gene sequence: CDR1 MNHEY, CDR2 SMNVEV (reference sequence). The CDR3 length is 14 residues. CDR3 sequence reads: CASSSIGGNTEAFF. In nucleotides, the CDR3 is TGTGCCAGCAGTTCAATAGGGGGGAACACTGAAGCTTTCTTT.

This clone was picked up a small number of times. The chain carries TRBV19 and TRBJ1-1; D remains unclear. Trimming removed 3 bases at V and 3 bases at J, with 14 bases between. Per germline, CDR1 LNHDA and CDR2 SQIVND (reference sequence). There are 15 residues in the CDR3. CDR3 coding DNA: TGTGCCAGTAGTATGATGGGGAGGCGTGACACTGAAGCTTTCTTT. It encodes CASSMMGRRDTEAFF.

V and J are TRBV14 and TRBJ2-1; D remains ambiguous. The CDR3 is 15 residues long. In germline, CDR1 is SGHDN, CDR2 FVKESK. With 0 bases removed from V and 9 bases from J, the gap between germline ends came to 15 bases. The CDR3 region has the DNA TGTGCCAGCAGCCAAGAGAGATCGCGTGTTGGTGAGCAGTTCTTC. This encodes CASSQERSRVGEQFF. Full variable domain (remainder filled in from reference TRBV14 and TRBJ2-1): EAGVTQFPSHSVIEKGQTVTLRCDPISGHDNLYWYRRVMGKEIKFLLHFVKESKQDESGMPNNRFLAERTGGTYSTLKVQPAELEDSGVYFCASSQERSRVGEQFFGPGTRLTVL.

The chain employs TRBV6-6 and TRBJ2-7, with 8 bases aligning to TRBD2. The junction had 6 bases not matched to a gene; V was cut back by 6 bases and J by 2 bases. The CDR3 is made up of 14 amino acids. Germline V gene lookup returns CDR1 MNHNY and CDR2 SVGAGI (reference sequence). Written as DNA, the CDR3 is TGTGCCAGCAGCCCAAGCGGGAGCCCCTACGAGCAGTACTTC. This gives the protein CASSPSGSPYEQYF.

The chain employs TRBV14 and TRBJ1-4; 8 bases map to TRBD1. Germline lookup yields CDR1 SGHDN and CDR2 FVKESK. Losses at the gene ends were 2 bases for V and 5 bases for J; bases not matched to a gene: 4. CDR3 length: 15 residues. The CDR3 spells CASSQQRTGNEKLFF. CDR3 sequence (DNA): TGTGCCAGCAGCCAACAGAGGACAGGGAATGAAAAACTGTTTTTT.